The present T cell receptor beta chain was sequenced within a study of blood T cells in healthy people across ages. Concerning this clonotype itself: Its antigen remains unidentified.

The individuals who served as donors were healthy Caucasians living in Russia, aged about 6 to 100. Researchers report isolating at least 6 million PBMCs per sample. Whole-study findings and limits: When one million T cells were used, diversity estimates were thought to be underestimates.

Germline V lookup: CDR1 MNHEY, CDR2 SMNVEV (reference sequence). V lost 11 bases and J lost 0; bases outside the gene matches: 6. This CDR3 is built from 15 residues. A J-beta primer mix and a sample-barcoded 5' primer were used in a second PCR of about 7 to 11 cycles. Each of the cDNA molecules was tagged by a template-switch adaptor with 12 random nucleotides. TCRdb re-called the 5' RACE reads with MiXCR, one entry per CDR3 protein. The sample carries fewer than 700,000 distinct CDR3 sequences, roughly 43% recorded once. The specimen sequenced was blood. The origin of this receptor is a man older than 75 in good health. The chain uses TRBV27 and TRBJ2-6; the match to TRBD2 covers 8 bases. In DNA form, the CDR3 reads TGTGCCGCGGGGGGCCCTAGCTCTGGGGCCAACGTCCTGACTTTC. Translated, it gives CAAGGPSSGANVLTF.